This T cell receptor (beta chain) is from a study of CD8 T cells in ankylosing spondylitis. General study findings and limits: Disease-linked clones reportedly showed significant enrichment in matched ankylosing spondylitis synovial fluid. In peripheral blood, disease-linked CD8+ clones occurred at relatively low frequencies. In reactive arthritis synovial fluid and blood, some motif variants had been reported before. In ankylosing spondylitis blood, a motif of about 8 highly homologous TCR beta variants appeared characteristic.

As concerns this clonotype: Its antigen remains unknown.

Generation of TCR beta libraries employed quantitative 5'-RACE incorporating molecular barcodes. TCRdb independently ran MiXCR on the 5' RACE reads; one entry per CDR3 protein. The sample yields a few hundred thousand distinct CDR3 sequences, about a sixth seen once. Germline V gene lookup returns CDR1 MDHEN and CDR2 SYDVKM. V was trimmed by 3 bases and J by 4 bases, leaving 18 bases between them. This CDR3 contains 16 residues. This TCR came from a male donor with ankylosing spondylitis. Sequences were obtained from blood, either unsorted or a sorted T cell fraction (not recorded which). The rearrangement links TRBV28 to TRBJ1-1, with a weak D call TRBD1 (6 bases). The CDR3 is CASSFRIQGPSTEAFF. The CDR3 nucleotides are TGTGCCAGCAGTTTTAGGATACAGGGTCCGAGCACTGAAGCTTTCTTT.